These T cell receptor beta chains were read from a single sample in a study of shared clonotypes between healthy human individuals. The method was immunoSEQ multiplex PCR; TCRdb's version includes in-frame clones alone and lacks a portion of them. The sample has roughly 2,500,000 clones, under 95% seen once. Material for sequencing was naive CD4+ T cells from PBMCs. The receptors shown here come from a man younger than 35 in good health. Some clones in this sample may be carry-over from other donors' samples. Both conserved end residues are part of each CDR3. The D gene is left open where the match is weak. Where a row states a size, it is once, few, many or the class of an expanded clone; other rows omit it.

V	D	size	J	CDR3	DNA
TRBV14	.	.	TRBJ2-2	CASSPSPKNTGELFF	TGTGCCAGCAGCCCTTCCCCTAAGAACACCGGGGAGCTGTTTTTT
TRBV9	.	.	TRBJ1-1	CASSVPSANTEAFF	TGTGCCAGCAGCGTGCCCTCAGCGAACACTGAAGCTTTCTTT
TRBV6-6	.	once	TRBJ1-5	CASSYSGGYSNQPQHF	TGTGCCAGCAGTTACTCGGGGGGTTATAGCAATCAGCCCCAGCATTTT
TRBV14	TRBD2	.	TRBJ2-7	CASSQPEAGGAFSYEQYF	TGTGCCAGCAGCCAGCCAGAAGCGGGAGGGGCTTTCTCCTACGAGCAGTACTTC
TRBV9	.	.	TRBJ2-1	CASSVGQLLSYNEQFF	TGTGCCAGCAGCGTAGGCCAGCTCCTCTCCTACAATGAGCAGTTCTTC
TRBV11-3	TRBD2	.	TRBJ2-1	CASSSGTSGSRDEQFF	TGTGCCAGCAGCTCCGGGACTAGCGGGAGTAGGGATGAGCAGTTCTTC
TRBV6-1	.	.	TRBJ1-4	CASSDVGSTNEKLFF	TGTGCCAGCAGTGATGTGGGTTCAACTAATGAAAAACTGTTTTTT
TRBV18	.	.	TRBJ2-1	CASSPGQEGEQFF	TGTGCCAGCTCACCGGGTCAGGAAGGTGAGCAGTTCTTC
TRBV27	TRBD1	.	TRBJ2-7	CASRPGQGKSYEQYF	TGTGCCAGCAGACCCGGACAGGGAAAATCCTACGAGCAGTACTTC
TRBV7-2	.	.	TRBJ1-2	CASSEGRFYGYTF	TGTGCCAGCAGCGAGGGACGGTTCTATGGCTACACCTTC
TRBV11-2	.	.	TRBJ1-3	CASSLGRVGNTIYF	TGTGCCAGCAGCTTAGGGCGGGTTGGAAACACCATATATTTT
TRBV9	TRBD1	.	TRBJ2-5	CASSVGAAGQGQETQYF	TGTGCCAGCAGCGTAGGTGCCGCGGGACAGGGCCAAGAGACCCAGTACTTC
TRBV6-5	.	.	TRBJ2-7	CASSWSVGMASEQYF	TGTGCCAGCAGTTGGTCGGTGGGCATGGCGTCCGAGCAGTACTTC
TRBV7-8	.	.	TRBJ2-6	CASSLVWGAGANVLTF	TGTGCCAGCAGCTTAGTTTGGGGGGCTGGGGCCAACGTCCTGACTTTC
TRBV4-1	.	.	TRBJ1-4	CASSHGWGQATNEKLFF	TGCGCCAGCAGCCATGGATGGGGACAAGCAACTAATGAAAAACTGTTTTTT